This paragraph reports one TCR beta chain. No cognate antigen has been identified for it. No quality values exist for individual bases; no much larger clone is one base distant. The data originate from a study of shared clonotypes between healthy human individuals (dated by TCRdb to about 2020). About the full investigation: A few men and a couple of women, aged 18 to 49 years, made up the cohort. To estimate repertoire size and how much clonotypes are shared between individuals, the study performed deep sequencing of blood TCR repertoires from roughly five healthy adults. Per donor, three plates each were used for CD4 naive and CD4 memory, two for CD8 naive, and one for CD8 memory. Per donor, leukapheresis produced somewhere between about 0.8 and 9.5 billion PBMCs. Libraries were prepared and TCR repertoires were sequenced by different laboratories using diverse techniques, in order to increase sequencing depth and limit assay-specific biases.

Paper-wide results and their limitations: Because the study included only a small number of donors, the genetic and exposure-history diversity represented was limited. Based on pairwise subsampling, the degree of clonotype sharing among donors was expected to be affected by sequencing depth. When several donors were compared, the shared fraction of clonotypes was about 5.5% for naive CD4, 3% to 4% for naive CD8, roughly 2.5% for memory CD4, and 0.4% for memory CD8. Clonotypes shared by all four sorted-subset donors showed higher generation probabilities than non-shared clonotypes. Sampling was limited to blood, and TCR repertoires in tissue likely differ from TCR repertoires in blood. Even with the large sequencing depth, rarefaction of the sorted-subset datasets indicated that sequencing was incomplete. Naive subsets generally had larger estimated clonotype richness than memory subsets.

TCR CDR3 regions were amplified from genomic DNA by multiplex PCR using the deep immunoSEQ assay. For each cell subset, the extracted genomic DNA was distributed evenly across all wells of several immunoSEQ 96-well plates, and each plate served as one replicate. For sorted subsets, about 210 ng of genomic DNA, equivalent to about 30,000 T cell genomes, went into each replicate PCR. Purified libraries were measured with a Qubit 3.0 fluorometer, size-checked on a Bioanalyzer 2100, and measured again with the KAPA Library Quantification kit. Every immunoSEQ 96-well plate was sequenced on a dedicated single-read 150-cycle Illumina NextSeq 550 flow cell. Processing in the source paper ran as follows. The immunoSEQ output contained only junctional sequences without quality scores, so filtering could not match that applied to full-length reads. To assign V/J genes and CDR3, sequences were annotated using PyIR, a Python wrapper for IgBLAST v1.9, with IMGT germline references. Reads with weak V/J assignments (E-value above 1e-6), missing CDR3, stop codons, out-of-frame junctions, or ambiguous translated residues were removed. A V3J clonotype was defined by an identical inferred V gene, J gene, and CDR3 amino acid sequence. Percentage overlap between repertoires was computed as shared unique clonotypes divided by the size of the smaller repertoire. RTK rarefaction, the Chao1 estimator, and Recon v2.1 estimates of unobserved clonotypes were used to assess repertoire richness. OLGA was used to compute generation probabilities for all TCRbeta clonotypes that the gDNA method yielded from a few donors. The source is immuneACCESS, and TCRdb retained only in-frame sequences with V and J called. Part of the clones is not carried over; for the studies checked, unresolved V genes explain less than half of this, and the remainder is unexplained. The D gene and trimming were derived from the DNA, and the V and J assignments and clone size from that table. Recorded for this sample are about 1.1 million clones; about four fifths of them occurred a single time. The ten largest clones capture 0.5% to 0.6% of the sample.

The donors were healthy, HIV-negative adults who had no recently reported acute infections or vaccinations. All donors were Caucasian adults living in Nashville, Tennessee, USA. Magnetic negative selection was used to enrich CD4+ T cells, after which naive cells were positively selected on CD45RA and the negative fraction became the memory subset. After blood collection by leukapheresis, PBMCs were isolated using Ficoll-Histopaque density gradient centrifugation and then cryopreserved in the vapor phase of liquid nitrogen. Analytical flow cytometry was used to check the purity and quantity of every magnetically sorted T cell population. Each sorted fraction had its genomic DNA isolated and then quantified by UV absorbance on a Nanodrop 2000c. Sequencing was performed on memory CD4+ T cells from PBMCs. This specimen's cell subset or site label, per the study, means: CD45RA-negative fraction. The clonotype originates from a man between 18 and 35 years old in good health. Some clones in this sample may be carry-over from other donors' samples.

CDR3 sequence: CASSYKGGTGGEKLFF. The bases are TGTGCCAGCAGTTACAAGGGGGGGACAGGAGGTGAAAAACTGTTTTTT. Rearrangement joined TRBV6-5 to TRBJ1-4; TRBD1 lines up with 8 middle nucleotides. At the junction V is shortened by 2 bases and J by 7 bases; bases outside the gene matches: 9. From cysteine to phenylalanine, the CDR3 is 16 amino acids long. Only CDR3 DNA is held: 48 bases, read in frame from base 1. CDR1 MNHEY and CDR2 SVGAGI were looked up in the germline V gene.